The sample holds many counts of the clone carrying this T cell receptor beta chain. What it recognizes is unknown. This sample is part of a study of early T cells in non-severe SARS-CoV-2 infection. Across the whole study: Sequenced material consisted of bulk RNA (from unsorted whole blood), and chains were unpaired. General observations from the study: Anti-spike CD8 responses were favored in VDJdb matching, and private and CD4 specificities were missed.

cDNA molecules, individually, were tagged with unique molecular identifiers. TCRdb itself ran the 5' RACE reads through MiXCR, one entry per CDR3 protein. The table has about 21,000 distinct CDR3 sequences, 4% seen once. Germline-derived CDR1 and CDR2 are SGDLS and YYNGEE. This CDR3 spans 14 amino acids. Trimming cost V 7 bases and J 4 bases, with 17 bases left between them. This sequence joins TRBV9 and TRBJ2-5, with D tentatively TRBD1 or TRBD2 (8 bases each). Sequencing was performed on whole blood. The receptor was derived from an adult who was a healthcare worker with PCR-confirmed SARS-CoV-2 infection or an uninfected control (not recorded which). CDR3 DNA sequence: TGTGCCAGCTCCACGGGAGGGACAGGAGAGACCCAGTACTTC. Encoded protein: CASSTGGTGETQYF.